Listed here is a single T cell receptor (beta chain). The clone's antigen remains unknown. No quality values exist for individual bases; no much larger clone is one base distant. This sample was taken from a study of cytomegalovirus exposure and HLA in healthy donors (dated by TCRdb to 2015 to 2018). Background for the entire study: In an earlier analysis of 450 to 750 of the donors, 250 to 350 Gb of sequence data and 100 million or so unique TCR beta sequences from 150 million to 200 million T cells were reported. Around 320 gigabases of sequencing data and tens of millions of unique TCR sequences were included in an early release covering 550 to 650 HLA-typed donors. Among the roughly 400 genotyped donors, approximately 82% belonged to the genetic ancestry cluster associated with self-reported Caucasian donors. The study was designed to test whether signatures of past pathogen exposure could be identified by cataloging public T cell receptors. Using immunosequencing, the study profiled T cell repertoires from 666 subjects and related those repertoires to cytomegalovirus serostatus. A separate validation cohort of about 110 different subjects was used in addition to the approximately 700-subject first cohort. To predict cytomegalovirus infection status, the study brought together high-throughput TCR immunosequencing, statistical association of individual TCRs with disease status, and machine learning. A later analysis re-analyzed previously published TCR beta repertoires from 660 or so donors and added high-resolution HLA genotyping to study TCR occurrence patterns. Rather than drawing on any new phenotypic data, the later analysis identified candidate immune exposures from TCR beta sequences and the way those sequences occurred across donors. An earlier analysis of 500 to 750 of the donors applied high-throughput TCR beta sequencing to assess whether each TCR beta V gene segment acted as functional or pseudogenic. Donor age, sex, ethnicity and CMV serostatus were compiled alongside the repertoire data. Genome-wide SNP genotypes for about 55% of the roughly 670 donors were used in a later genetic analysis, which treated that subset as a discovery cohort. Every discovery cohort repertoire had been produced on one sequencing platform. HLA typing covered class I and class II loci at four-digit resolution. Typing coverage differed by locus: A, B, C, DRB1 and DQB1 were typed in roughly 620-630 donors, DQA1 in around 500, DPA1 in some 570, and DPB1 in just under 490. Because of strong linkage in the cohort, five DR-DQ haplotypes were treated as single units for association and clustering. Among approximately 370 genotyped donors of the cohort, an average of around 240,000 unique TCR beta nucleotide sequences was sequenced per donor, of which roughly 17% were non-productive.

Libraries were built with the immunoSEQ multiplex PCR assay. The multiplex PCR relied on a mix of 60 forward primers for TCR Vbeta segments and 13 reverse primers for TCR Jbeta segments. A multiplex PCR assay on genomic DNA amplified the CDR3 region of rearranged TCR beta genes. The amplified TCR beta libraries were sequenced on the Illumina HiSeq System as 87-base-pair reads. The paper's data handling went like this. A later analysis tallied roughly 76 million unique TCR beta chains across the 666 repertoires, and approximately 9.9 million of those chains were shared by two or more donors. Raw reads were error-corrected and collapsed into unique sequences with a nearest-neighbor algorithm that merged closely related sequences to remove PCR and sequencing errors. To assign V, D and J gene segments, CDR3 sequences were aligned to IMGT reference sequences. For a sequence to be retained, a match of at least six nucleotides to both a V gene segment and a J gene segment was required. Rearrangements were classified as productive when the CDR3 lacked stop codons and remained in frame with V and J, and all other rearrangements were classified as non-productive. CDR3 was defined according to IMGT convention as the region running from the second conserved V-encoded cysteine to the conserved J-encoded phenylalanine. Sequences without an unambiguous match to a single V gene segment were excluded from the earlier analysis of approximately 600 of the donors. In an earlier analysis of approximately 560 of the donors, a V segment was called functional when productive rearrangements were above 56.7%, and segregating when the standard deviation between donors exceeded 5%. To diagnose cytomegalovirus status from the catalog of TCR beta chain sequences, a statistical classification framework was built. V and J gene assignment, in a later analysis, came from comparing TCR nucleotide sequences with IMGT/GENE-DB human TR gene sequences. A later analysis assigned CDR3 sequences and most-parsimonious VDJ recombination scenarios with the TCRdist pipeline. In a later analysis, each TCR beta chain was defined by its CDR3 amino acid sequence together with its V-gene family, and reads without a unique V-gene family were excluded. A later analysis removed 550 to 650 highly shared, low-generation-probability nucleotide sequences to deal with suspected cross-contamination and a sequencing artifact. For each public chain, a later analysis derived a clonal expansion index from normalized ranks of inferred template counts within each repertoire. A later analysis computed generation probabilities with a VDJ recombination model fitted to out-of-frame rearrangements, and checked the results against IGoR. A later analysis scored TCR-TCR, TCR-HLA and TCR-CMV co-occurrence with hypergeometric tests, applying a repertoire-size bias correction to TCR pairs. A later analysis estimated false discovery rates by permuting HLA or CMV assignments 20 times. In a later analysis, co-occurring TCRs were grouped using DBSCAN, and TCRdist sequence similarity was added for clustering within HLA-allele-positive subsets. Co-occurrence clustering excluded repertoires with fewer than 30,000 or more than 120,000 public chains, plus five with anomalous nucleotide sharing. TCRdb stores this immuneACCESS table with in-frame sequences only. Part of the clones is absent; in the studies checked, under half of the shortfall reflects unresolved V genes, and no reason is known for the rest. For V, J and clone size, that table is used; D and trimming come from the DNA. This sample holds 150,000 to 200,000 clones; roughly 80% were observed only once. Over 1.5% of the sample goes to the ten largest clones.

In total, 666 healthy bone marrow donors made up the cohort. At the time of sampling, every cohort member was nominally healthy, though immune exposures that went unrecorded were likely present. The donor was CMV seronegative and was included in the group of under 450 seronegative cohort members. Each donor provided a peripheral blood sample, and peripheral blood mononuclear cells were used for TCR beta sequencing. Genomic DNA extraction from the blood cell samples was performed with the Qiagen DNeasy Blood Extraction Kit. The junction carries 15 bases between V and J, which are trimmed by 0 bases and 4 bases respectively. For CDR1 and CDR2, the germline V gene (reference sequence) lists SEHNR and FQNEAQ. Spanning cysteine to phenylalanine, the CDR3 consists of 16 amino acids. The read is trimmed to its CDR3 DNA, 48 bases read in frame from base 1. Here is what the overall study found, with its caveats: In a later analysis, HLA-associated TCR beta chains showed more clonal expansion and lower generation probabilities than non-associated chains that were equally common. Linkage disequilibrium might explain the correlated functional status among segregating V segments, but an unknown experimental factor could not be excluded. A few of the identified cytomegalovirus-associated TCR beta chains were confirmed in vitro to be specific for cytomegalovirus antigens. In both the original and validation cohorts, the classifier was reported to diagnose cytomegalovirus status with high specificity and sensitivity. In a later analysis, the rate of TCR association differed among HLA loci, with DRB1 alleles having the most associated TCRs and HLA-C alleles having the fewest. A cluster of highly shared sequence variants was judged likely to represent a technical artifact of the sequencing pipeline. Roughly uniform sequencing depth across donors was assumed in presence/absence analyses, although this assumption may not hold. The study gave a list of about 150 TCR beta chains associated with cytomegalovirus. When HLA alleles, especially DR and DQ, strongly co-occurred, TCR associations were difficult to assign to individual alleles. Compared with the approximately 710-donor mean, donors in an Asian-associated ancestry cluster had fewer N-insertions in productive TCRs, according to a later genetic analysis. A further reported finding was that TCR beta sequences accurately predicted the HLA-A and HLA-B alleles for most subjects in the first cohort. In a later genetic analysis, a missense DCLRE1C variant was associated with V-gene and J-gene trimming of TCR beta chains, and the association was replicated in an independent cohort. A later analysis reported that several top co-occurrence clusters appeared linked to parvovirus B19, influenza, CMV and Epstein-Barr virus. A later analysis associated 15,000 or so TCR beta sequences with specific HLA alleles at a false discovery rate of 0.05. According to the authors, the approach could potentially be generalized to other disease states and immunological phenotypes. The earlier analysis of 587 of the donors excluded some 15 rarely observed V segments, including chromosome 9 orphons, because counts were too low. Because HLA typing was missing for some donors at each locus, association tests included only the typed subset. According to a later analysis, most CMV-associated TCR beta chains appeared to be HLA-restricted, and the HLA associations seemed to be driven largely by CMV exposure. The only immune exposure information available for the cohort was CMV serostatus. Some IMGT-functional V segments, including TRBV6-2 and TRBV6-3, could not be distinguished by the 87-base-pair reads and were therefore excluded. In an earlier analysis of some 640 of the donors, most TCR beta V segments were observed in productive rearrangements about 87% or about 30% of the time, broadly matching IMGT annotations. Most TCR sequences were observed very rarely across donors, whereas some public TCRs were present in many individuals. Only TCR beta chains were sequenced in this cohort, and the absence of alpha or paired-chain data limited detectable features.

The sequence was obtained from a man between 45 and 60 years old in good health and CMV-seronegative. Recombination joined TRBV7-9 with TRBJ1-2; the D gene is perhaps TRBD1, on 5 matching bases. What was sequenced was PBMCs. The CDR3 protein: CASSLARGGGGYGYTF. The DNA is TGTGCCAGCAGCTTAGCGCGCGGGGGAGGAGGCTATGGCTACACCTTC.